The rows below give T cell receptor beta chains drawn from one sample of a study of blood T cell repertoires in COVID-19. Assay used: immunoSEQ multiplex PCR; TCRdb lists only in-frame clones, some missing. The sample includes 250,000 to 300,000 clones, roughly 85% of them seen just once. The sequenced sample was PBMCs or T cells enriched from blood (not recorded which). The receptors were gathered from a woman aged 50 to 65 who had been exposed to COVID-19. Each CDR3 is given with its conserved first and last residue. D genes are given only for firm matches. The size entry is marked missing in some rows and otherwise reads once, few, many or a size class.

>TRBD1|TRBV5-1|few|TRBJ2-7
CASSVQGQLREQYF
TGCGCCAGCAGCGTACAGGGGCAGTTGCGTGAGCAGTACTTC
>-|TRBV5-4|-|TRBJ1-2
CASSPGTGTQGYTF
TGTGCCAGCAGCCCCGGAACCGGGACACAGGGCTACACCTTC
>-|TRBV28|-|TRBJ1-2
CASSPPGFEEWGYTF
TGTGCCAGCAGCCCTCCGGGGTTCGAGGAGTGGGGCTACACCTTC
>-|TRBV4-3|-|TRBJ1-1
CASSQDASTEAFF
TGCGCCAGCAGCCAAGATGCGTCCACTGAAGCTTTCTTT
>TRBD1|TRBV15|-|TRBJ1-1
CATRGARRGPMNTEAFF
TGTGCCACCAGGGGGGCAAGGAGGGGGCCGATGAACACTGAAGCTTTCTTT
>-|TRBV5-4|-|TRBJ2-7
CASSWGLTYEQYF
TGTGCCAGCAGCTGGGGCCTAACTTACGAGCAGTACTTC
>TRBD1|TRBV14|-|TRBJ1-1
CASSRLDRDFPEAFF
TGTGCCAGCAGCCGTCTAGACAGGGACTTCCCTGAAGCTTTCTTT
>-|TRBV7-6|once|TRBJ2-2
CASSLTGLANTGELFF
TGTGCCAGCAGCTTGACCGGACTCGCGAACACCGGGGAGCTGTTTTTT
>TRBD1|TRBV9|-|TRBJ1-1
CASSVVGTVETEAFF
TGTGCCAGCAGCGTAGTGGGGACAGTAGAGACTGAAGCTTTCTTT
>-|TRBV27|-|TRBJ1-2
CASSLFRGYTF
TGTGCCAGCAGTTTATTCCGTGGCTACACCTTC
>-|TRBV7-9|-|TRBJ1-2
CASSLVRGTGNYGYTF
TGTGCCAGCAGCTTAGTGCGGGGGACCGGTAACTATGGCTACACCTTC
>TRBD2|TRBV19|-|TRBJ2-5
CASSINGGVQTQYF
TGTGCCAGTAGTATAAACGGGGGGGTGCAGACCCAGTACTTC
>-|TRBV9|-|TRBJ1-1
CASSVAAQGEAFF
TGTGCCAGCAGCGTAGCTGCACAGGGTGAAGCTTTCTTT
>TRBD1|TRBV19|-|TRBJ1-1
CASSSPTGWNTEAFF
TGTGCCAGTAGTTCCCCGACAGGGTGGAACACTGAAGCTTTCTTT
>TRBD1|TRBV28|-|TRBJ2-1
CASSFLRNPKTGRTYNEQFF
TGTGCCAGCAGTTTCCTAAGAAATCCAAAGACAGGGCGAACCTACAATGAGCAGTTCTTC
>TRBD2|TRBV11-2|once|TRBJ2-7
CASSLSQRGSYEQYF
TGTGCCAGCAGCTTATCCCAGCGGGGCTCCTACGAGCAGTACTTC
>TRBD1|TRBV28|-|TRBJ1-2
CASSRTGFYGYTF
TGTGCCAGCAGTCGGACAGGATTCTATGGCTACACCTTC
>-|TRBV19|-|TRBJ1-1
CASSIWGGAEAFF
TGTGCCAGTAGTATTTGGGGGGGGGCTGAAGCTTTCTTT
>-|TRBV6-5|-|TRBJ1-4
CASRVTVTTNEKLFF
TGTGCCAGCAGGGTGACAGTGACAACTAATGAAAAACTGTTTTTT
>-|TRBV7-3|-|TRBJ2-5
CASSLNRETQYF
TGTGCCAGCAGCTTAAATCGAGAGACCCAGTACTTC
>-|TRBV10-3|-|TRBJ1-2
CATLLGDNYGYTF
TGTGCCACCTTATTAGGGGATAACTATGGCTACACCTTC
>TRBD2|TRBV4-1|-|TRBJ2-7
CASSQAGTSGYEQYF
TGCGCCAGCAGCCAAGCGGGGACTAGCGGCTACGAGCAGTACTTC
>TRBD1|TRBV4-3|-|TRBJ1-1
CASSQGATEAFF
TGCGCCAGCTCCCAGGGGGCCACTGAAGCTTTCTTT
>-|TRBV12-5|-|TRBJ1-5
CASAFPGGLGQPQHF
TGTGCTAGTGCTTTCCCCGGGGGATTGGGTCAGCCCCAGCATTTT
>-|TRBV6-2/TRBV6-3|-|TRBJ1-5
CASSYSGGAGNQPQHF
TGTGCCAGCAGTTACTCTGGGGGGGCCGGCAATCAGCCCCAGCATTTT
>TRBD1|TRBV23-1|-|TRBJ1-2
CATGTGGMVYGYTF
TGCGCCACTGGGACAGGGGGTATGGTCTATGGCTACACCTTC
>-|TRBV5-4|-|TRBJ2-1
CASSLSVSSYNEQFF
TGTGCCAGCAGCTTGTCGGTTAGCTCCTACAATGAGCAGTTCTTC
>-|TRBV7-3|-|TRBJ2-1
CASSLTGYNEQFF
TGTGCCAGCAGTTTGACCGGGTACAATGAGCAGTTCTTC
>TRBD1|TRBV6-5|-|TRBJ1-2
CASSRAGGNYGYTF
TGTGCCAGCAGCCGTGCAGGGGGTAATTATGGCTACACCTTC
>-|TRBV13|-|TRBJ2-1
CASTRGSYNEQFF
TGTGCCAGCACCAGAGGCTCCTACAATGAGCAGTTCTTC
>TRBD2|TRBV5-1|-|TRBJ2-7
CASSYTLAGGPYEQYF
TGCGCCAGCAGCTACACTCTAGCGGGGGGACCTTACGAGCAGTACTTC
>TRBD2|TRBV6-2/TRBV6-3|once|TRBJ2-5
CASSYSPRGETQYF
TGTGCCAGCAGTTACTCGCCGCGGGGGGAGACCCAGTACTTC
>-|TRBV15|few|TRBJ2-2
CATSRAIAGELFF
TGTGCCACCAGCAGAGCCATAGCCGGGGAGCTGTTTTTT
>-|TRBV7-2|-|TRBJ2-3
CASSLDGRGRGDTQYF
TGTGCCAGCAGCTTAGACGGGAGGGGGCGAGGGGATACGCAGTATTTT
>-|TRBV28|-|TRBJ2-4
CASSLGGRVSKNIQYF
TGTGCCAGCAGTTTAGGGGGCAGGGTGTCCAAAAACATTCAGTACTTC
>-|TRBV5-1|-|TRBJ1-2
CASTRGGGYTF
TGCGCCAGCACGAGAGGGGGTGGCTACACCTTC
>-|TRBV5-4|-|TRBJ1-2
CASSLAGTPYGYTF
TGTGCCAGCAGCTTGGCGGGGACACCCTATGGCTACACCTTC
>-|TRBV5-1|once|TRBJ1-1
CASSFTPGGDTEAFF
TGCGCCAGCAGCTTTACCCCAGGAGGGGACACTGAAGCTTTCTTT
>TRBD1|TRBV11-2|-|TRBJ1-2
CASSQTGDGYTF
TGTGCCAGCAGCCAAACAGGGGATGGCTACACCTTC
>-|TRBV15|-|TRBJ1-1
CATSSNREYTEAFF
TGTGCCACCAGCTCAAACAGGGAATACACTGAAGCTTTCTTT
>-|TRBV2|-|TRBJ1-1
CASTSGWTEAFF
TGTGCCAGCACGAGCGGGTGGACTGAAGCTTTCTTT
>TRBD2|TRBV28|few|TRBJ2-3
CASSRPGLLAGGPTDTQYF
TGTGCCAGCAGTCGACCAGGTTTACTAGCGGGGGGTCCCACAGATACGCAGTATTTT
>TRBD2|TRBV4-1|-|TRBJ2-3
CASSRYIAGVSTDTQYF
TGCGCCAGCAGCCGATATATAGCGGGGGTTAGCACAGATACGCAGTATTTT
>TRBD1|TRBV7-8|once|TRBJ1-1
CASSYLQGDTEAFF
TGTGCCAGCAGCTACCTACAGGGGGACACTGAAGCTTTCTTT
>-|TRBV6-2/TRBV6-3|once|TRBJ2-5
CASSPNQGGETQYF
TGTGCCAGCAGCCCTAACCAGGGTGGGGAGACCCAGTACTTC
>-|TRBV28|-|TRBJ2-6
CASSLAQGKSGANVLTF
TGTGCCAGCAGTTTGGCCCAGGGAAAGTCTGGGGCCAACGTCCTGACTTTC
>-|TRBV5-5|-|TRBJ2-1
CASSNGESSYNEQFF
TGTGCCAGCAGTAACGGGGAAAGCTCCTACAATGAGCAGTTCTTC
>TRBD2|TRBV24-1|-|TRBJ2-1
CATSDVGLAGGLEQFF
TGTGCCACCAGTGACGTAGGACTAGCGGGGGGATTGGAGCAGTTCTTC
>TRBD1|TRBV14|-|TRBJ1-6
CASSQRQGRYNSPLHF
TGTGCCAGCAGCCAACGACAGGGCCGCTATAATTCACCCCTCCACTTT